A single sample gave rise to the 27 T cell receptor beta chains below, sequenced in a study of OX40 agonist ivuxolimab in advanced cancers. The repertoire was sequenced with immunoSEQ multiplex PCR; TCRdb's copy has only in-frame clones and lacks some. In the table there are about 62,000 clones, about four fifths of which are singletons. Sample: CD4+ or CD8+ T cells sorted from blood, taken in a trial of the OX40 agonist ivuxolimab. The receptor set was obtained from an adult with an advanced solid tumor such as melanoma, head and neck, liver or kidney cancer.

This chain joins TRBV6-6 and TRBJ1-5; D gene ambiguous. CDR3 size: 13 residues. Germline CDR1 and CDR2: MNHNY and SVGAGI (reference sequence). Trimming removed 7 bases from V and 2 bases from J, with 9 bases in between. The CDR3 loop is CASTPPGNQPQHF. The DNA for the CDR3 is TGTGCCAGCACCCCCCCGGGCAATCAGCCCCAGCATTTT.

The J gene is TRBJ2-5, the V gene TRBV5-1, with no clear D. CDR3 length: 13 residues. The V gene's germline CDR1 is SGHRS and CDR2 YFSETQ. The V end was cut by 0 bases, the J end by 3 bases, with 6 bases between. This CDR3 is CASSLGLEETQYF. CDR3 nucleotides: TGCGCCAGCAGCTTGGGGCTAGAAGAGACCCAGTACTTC.

CDR3 nucleotides: TGTGCCAGCAGCCCCCCCGGGGACTTAATTCAGCCCCTCCACTTT. Encoded protein: CASSPPGDLIQPLHF. This rearrangement joins TRBV11-2 to TRBJ1-6, with a weak D call TRBD1 (5 bases). The germline V gene encodes CDR1 SGHAT and CDR2 FQNNGV. V lost 5 bases, J lost 13 bases, and 21 bases lay in between. The CDR3 has 15 amino acids.

Regarding this clone: The junction departs from germline at one end; a sequencing error may be responsible. The chain couples TRBV5-1 to TRBJ2-2; D gene ambiguous. This CDR3 contains 13 residues. Germline V gene data show CDR1 as SGHRS and CDR2 as YFSETQ. The CDR3 DNA reads TGTGCCAGCAGCTTGGAAGGCTCCGGGGAGCTGTTTTTT. This gives the protein CASSLEGSGELFF.

The chain couples TRBV7-9 to TRBJ2-7; D unclear. V was trimmed by 6 bases and J by 2 bases, leaving 11 bases between them. Germline CDR1 and CDR2: SEHNR and FQNEAQ (reference sequence). CDR3 length equals 13 residues. Here the CDR3 reads CASREDRTYEQYF. The CDR3 bases are TGTGCCAGCAGAGAGGACCGGACCTACGAGCAGTACTTC.

CDR3 DNA: TGTGCCTGGAAGGAAGGGACTAGCGGTTACGAGCAGTACTTC. It is translated as CAWKEGTSGYEQYF. The chain couples TRBV30 to TRBJ2-5; 11 bases align to TRBD2. The J call may be incorrect, as the DNA end agrees better with TRBJ2-7. The CDR3 totals 14 residues. Per germline, CDR1 GTSNPN and CDR2 SVGIG (reference sequence).

DNA for the CDR3: TGTGCCACAAAGGGACCCAGGCGGCAGACCCAGTACTTC. This encodes CATKGPRRQTQYF. The rearrangement links TRBV28 to TRBJ2-5; TRBD1 or TRBD2 may be the D gene (5 bases each). V was trimmed by 10 bases and J by 6 bases, leaving 18 bases between them. Germline lookup yields CDR1 MDHEN and CDR2 SYDVKM. The CDR3 sequence is 13 residues long.

The V and J genes are TRBV7-8 and TRBJ2-1, with D possibly matching TRBD1 (6 bases). V was cut by 4 bases and J by 8 bases, with 15 bases left in between. CDR3 length: 14 amino acids. Germline CDR1 reads SGHVS; CDR2 reads FQNEAQ. CDR3: CASSSTGFADEQFF. The CDR3 coding sequence is TGTGCCAGCAGCTCTACAGGGTTTGCGGATGAGCAGTTCTTC.

This sequence joins TRBV5-6 and TRBJ2-3; D may be TRBD1 or TRBD2 (6 bases each). V lost 2 bases and J 5 bases, leaving 15 bases between the germline ends. Per germline, CDR1 SGHDT and CDR2 YYEEEE. This CDR3 region has 15 residues. CDR3 residues: CASSFGGLGGDTQYF. Here the CDR3 DNA reads TGTGCCAGCAGCTTCGGAGGGTTAGGGGGAGATACGCAGTATTTT.

The chain links TRBV7-9 to TRBJ2-1; 11 positions match TRBD1. Germline V gene lookup returns CDR1 SEHNR and CDR2 FQNEAQ (reference sequence). Trimming at V came to 4 bases and at J to 8 bases, leaving 4 bases not matched to a gene. There are 14 residues in the CDR3. CDR3 sequence (DNA): TGTGCCAGCAGCTCATGGACAGGGGGCTATGAGCAGTTCTTC. Translated, it gives CASSSWTGGYEQFF.

In its sample, this clone was seen once. This chain uses TRBV13 with TRBJ2-7; 9 bases match TRBD1. V was clipped by 5 bases and J by 11 bases; unmatched bases: 16. Germline V gene sequence: CDR1 PRHDT, CDR2 FYEKMQ (reference sequence). This CDR3 is 15 amino acids long. Here the CDR3 DNA reads TGTGCCAGCAGCATAGCCGGGACAGGGATTCAGGAGAAGTACTTC. Its translation: CASSIAGTGIQEKYF. Full variable domain (rest looked up from reference TRBV13 and TRBJ2-7): AAGVIQSPRHLIKEKRETATLKCYPIPRHDTVYWYQQGPGQDPQFLISFYEKMQSDKGSIPDRFSAQQFSDYHSELNMSSLELGDSALYFCASSIAGTGIQEKYFGPGTRLTVT.

The rearrangement links TRBV9 to TRBJ2-1; tentative D call: TRBD2 (5 bases). V gave up 0 bases and J gave up 3 bases, with 10 bases separating them. Germline CDR1 SGDLS, CDR2 YYNGEE. The CDR3 extends over 15 amino acids. The CDR3 is CASSVDPGGYNEQFF. The DNA of the CDR3 is TGTGCCAGCAGCGTAGACCCAGGAGGCTACAATGAGCAGTTCTTC.

V and J are TRBV7-3 and TRBJ2-2, with D tentatively TRBD1 (6 bases). V shed 5 bases and J shed 6 bases, with 16 bases lying between them. CDR3 size: 15 residues. Germline V gene data show CDR1 as SGHTA and CDR2 as FQGTGA. CDR3 nucleotide sequence: TGTGCCAGCAGCCTAAGGGGGATGAAAGCCGGGGAGCTGTTTTTT. Its protein is CASSLRGMKAGELFF.

The chain uses TRBV7-9 and TRBJ1-5; maybe TRBD1 (6 bases). Trimming stripped 5 bases from V and 7 bases from J, with 15 bases between. The CDR3 loop spans 14 amino acids. The V gene's germline CDR1 is SEHNR and CDR2 FQNEAQ (reference sequence). The DNA for the CDR3 is TGTGCCAGCAGCCCGGGGGCGAGTCGGCAGCCCCAGCATTTT. Amino acid sequence: CASSPGASRQPQHF.

The chain recombines TRBV29-1 with TRBJ1-1; the D is unclear. CDR1 is SQVTM, CDR2 ANQGSEA, per germline. There are 12 residues in the CDR3. V lost 0 bases, J lost 4 bases, and 6 bases lay in between. CDR3 sequence: CSVEERGTEAFF. The CDR3 DNA sequence: TGCAGCGTTGAAGAACGGGGCACTGAAGCTTTCTTT. Full variable domain (missing parts from reference TRBV29-1 and TRBJ1-1): SAVISQKPSRDICQRGTSLTIQCQVDSQVTMMFWYRQQPGQSLTLIATANQGSEATYESGFVIDKFPISRPNLTFSTLTVSNMSPEDSSIYLCSVEERGTEAFFGQGTRLTVV.

This clone was seen a single time. V gene TRBV12-5 combines with J gene TRBJ2-1; 10 bases align to TRBD2. J lost 7 bases, V lost 6 bases, and 9 bases had no gene match. The CDR3 is 15 residues long. CDR1 and CDR2 (germline): LGHNT, FRNRAP. As DNA, the CDR3 is TGTGCTAGTGGCCCCCGGGCTAGCGGGGGAAATGAGCAGTTCTTC. It specifies CASGPRASGGNEQFF. Based on the CDR3 plus reference TRBV12-5 and TRBJ2-1, the full variable domain is DARVTQTPRHKVTEMGQEVTMRCQPILGHNTVFWYRQTMMQGLELLAYFRNRAPLDDSGMPKDRFSAEMPDATLATLKIQPSEPRDSAVYFCASGPRASGGNEQFFGPGTRLTVL.

This rearrangement joins TRBV6-5 to TRBJ2-6; unclear D gene. The V gene's germline CDR1 is MNHEY and CDR2 SVGAGI. Trimming removed 6 bases from V and 0 bases from J, with 6 bases in between. The CDR3 contains 14 residues. This CDR3 is CASSYNSGANVLTF. For the CDR3, the DNA is TGTGCCAGCAGCTACAACTCTGGGGCCAACGTCCTGACTTTC.

The genes are TRBV7-2 and TRBJ1-2; 7 nucleotides align to TRBD1. Germline lookup yields CDR1 SGHTA and CDR2 FQGNSA. V gave up 1 base and J gave up 1 base; unmatched junction bases: 0. This CDR3 spans 14 amino acids. In DNA form, the CDR3 reads TGTGCCAGCAGCTTAGGACAGGGTAACTATGGCTACACCTTC. It is translated as CASSLGQGNYGYTF.

The rearrangement uses TRBV30 and TRBJ2-1; 12 bases are shared with TRBD2. CDR1 is GTSNPN and CDR2 is SVGIG in the germline V gene (reference sequence). Trimming cost V 4 bases and J 2 bases; bases outside gene matches: 6. The CDR3 consists of 16 residues. The CDR3 region has the DNA TGTGCCTGGAAAGCGACTAGCGGGAGTGCCTACAATGAGCAGTTCTTC. Translating it yields CAWKATSGSAYNEQFF.

As DNA, the CDR3 is TGTGCCAGCAGGCCGGGACTAGGCTCCTACAATGAGCAGTTCTTC. Translated: CASRPGLGSYNEQFF. This chain links TRBV6-5 with TRBJ2-1, with 8 nucleotides matching TRBD2. The junction had 4 bases not matched to a gene; V was cut back by 6 bases and J by 0 bases. The CDR3 is made up of 15 amino acids. Germline V gene sequence: CDR1 MNHEY, CDR2 SVGAGI.

The chain employs TRBV28 and TRBJ2-7; D is possibly TRBD1 (6 bases). Germline V gene sequence: CDR1 MDHEN, CDR2 SYDVKM. The V end lost 8 bases, the J end lost 6 bases, and 17 bases lay between the germline ends. CDR3 length equals 13 residues. The CDR3 DNA follows: TGTGCCAGCGTACTTCCACAGGGTGGCGAGCAGTACTTC. This codes for CASVLPQGGEQYF. Combining the CDR3 with reference TRBV28 and TRBJ2-7 gives the whole variable domain DVKVTQSSRYLVKRTGEKVFLECVQDMDHENMFWYRQDPGLGLRLIYFSYDVKMKEKGDIPEGYSVSREKKERFSLILESASTNQTSMYLCASVLPQGGEQYFGPGTRLTVT.

The gene calls are TRBV9 and TRBJ2-7; 7 bases map to TRBD1. CDR1 and CDR2 (germline): SGDLS, YYNGEE. CDR3 length: 14 amino acids. Germline trimming cut 3 bases from V and 2 bases from J; bases unmatched to any gene: 5. The DNA of the CDR3 is TGTGCCAGCAGCGGTGGGACAGCCACCTACGAGCAGTACTTC. Its translation: CASSGGTATYEQYF.

V gene TRBV19 combines with J gene TRBJ1-1, with a tentative D call TRBD1 (6 bases). Trimming removed 6 bases at V and 4 bases at J, with 15 bases between. CDR1 is LNHDA and CDR2 is SQIVND in the germline V gene (reference sequence). The CDR3 runs to 14 residues. In nucleotides, the CDR3 is TGTGCCAGTAGGCGGGACATTGGTGGCACTGAAGCTTTCTTT. Translating it yields CASRRDIGGTEAFF.

The V gene is TRBV4-3, the J gene TRBJ2-6; 7 nucleotides align to TRBD1. The V gene end was trimmed by 4 bases and the J gene end by 0 bases; junction bases not matched to a gene: 6. Germline CDR1 reads LGHNA; CDR2 reads YSLEER. The CDR3 is 17 amino acids. In nucleotides, the CDR3 is TGCGCCAGCAGCCCAGGACAGGCTAGCTCTGGGGCCAACGTCCTGACTTTC. The encoded protein is CASSPGQASSGANVLTF.

V is TRBV18 and J is TRBJ2-6; the D is unclear. Trimming cost V 3 bases and J 1 base, with 4 bases left between them. CDR1 is KGHSH and CDR2 is LQKENI in the germline V gene. The CDR3 has 14 residues. The CDR3 coding sequence is TGTGCCAGCTCACCTGATTCTGGGGCCAACGTCCTGACTTTC. Its translation is CASSPDSGANVLTF.

The rearrangement uses TRBV5-1 and TRBJ2-2; TRBD2 matches 10 bases. The germline V gene has CDR1 SGHRS and CDR2 YFSETQ. J gave up 1 base and V 0 bases, and 6 bases lay outside the gene matches. The CDR3 covers 18 residues. Here the CDR3 reads CASSLVTLAGVNTGELFF. The CDR3 DNA reads as TGCGCCAGCAGCTTGGTGACGCTAGCGGGAGTGAACACCGGGGAGCTGTTTTTT.

This clone was observed a handful of times. This rearrangement joins TRBV5-6 to TRBJ1-5; tentative D call: TRBD1 (6 bases). The CDR3 spans 15 residues. Germline CDR1 SGHDT, CDR2 YYEEEE. V was trimmed by 3 bases and J by 0 bases, leaving 10 bases between them. CDR3 loop: CASSWGPDSNQPQHF. CDR3 DNA: TGTGCCAGCAGCTGGGGGCCGGATAGCAATCAGCCCCAGCATTTT.